Shown below are 27 T cell receptor beta chains from a single sample sequenced in a study of control samples from healthy donors and cancer patients. Assay: immunoSEQ multiplex PCR; the TCRdb copy retains only in-frame clones and omits some. The table includes 70,000 to 100,000 clones, 90% to 95% detected once. Specimen: blood. These receptors were collected from a man between 45 and 60 years old in good health.

This chain links TRBV27 with TRBJ1-2, with D perhaps matching TRBD1 (5 bases). The CDR3 extends over 15 amino acids. CDR1 is MNHEY, CDR2 SMNVEV, per germline (reference sequence). V was clipped by 6 bases and J by 6 bases, with 20 bases between them. The CDR3 sequence: CASSLGAARDDGYTF. CDR3 DNA sequence: TGTGCCAGCAGCTTAGGGGCCGCCAGGGATGATGGCTACACCTTC.

The chain employs TRBV18 and TRBJ2-7, with a weak D call TRBD1 (6 bases). The germline V and J ends were trimmed by 2 bases and 6 bases, with 14 bases remaining between them. The CDR3 spans 14 residues. Germline CDR1 is KGHSH and CDR2 is LQKENI. The DNA for the CDR3 is TGTGCCAGCTCACCAAAGGGGGAATCGGGCGAGCAGTACTTC. It translates to CASSPKGESGEQYF.

The chain recombines TRBV27 with TRBJ1-1; TRBD1 matches at 9 bases. This CDR3 comprises 14 residues. The germline gives CDR1 MNHEY, CDR2 SMNVEV (reference sequence). J gave up 5 bases and V 5 bases, and 6 bases lay outside the gene matches. Here the CDR3 DNA reads TGTGCCAGCAGTATGGGACAGGGCCAAACTGAAGCTTTCTTT. Protein product: CASSMGQGQTEAFF.

The chain couples TRBV5-1 to TRBJ2-3; TRBD2 matches at 8 bases. This CDR3 has 15 amino acids. Per germline, CDR1 SGHRS and CDR2 YFSETQ. V trimming: 4 bases; J trimming: 4 bases; junction bases outside the gene matches: 8. CDR3 in DNA: TGCGCCAGCAGCGCAGGACTAGCAGGTTCAGATACGCAGTATTTT. Its translation is CASSAGLAGSDTQYF. Variable domain in full (rest from reference TRBV5-1 and TRBJ2-3): KAGVTQTPRYLIKTRGQQVTLSCSPISGHRSVSWYQQTPGQGLQFLFEYFSETQRNKGNFPGRFSGRQFSNSRSEMNVSTLELGDSALYLCASSAGLAGSDTQYFGPGTRLTVL.

V gene TRBV7-9 combines with J gene TRBJ2-3; 8 positions agree with TRBD2. V shed 5 bases and J 6 bases; nucleotides not matched to a gene: 7. Per the germline V gene, CDR1 is SEHNR and CDR2 is FQNEAQ (reference sequence). This CDR3 has 14 amino acids. CDR3 nucleotides: TGTGCCAGCAGCCTAAGCGGGGGTACGGATACGCAGTATTTT. Translating gives CASSLSGGTDTQYF.

This chain uses TRBV7-2 with TRBJ1-1; possibly TRBD1 for D (5 bases). Germline-derived CDR1 and CDR2 are SGHTA and FQGNSA. With 0 bases removed from V and 0 bases from J, the gap between germline ends came to 11 bases. The CDR3 spans 16 residues. CDR3 in DNA: TGTGCCAGCAGCTTAGCGCCTCGGGGGTTGAACACTGAAGCTTTCTTT. It specifies CASSLAPRGLNTEAFF.

The chain is built from TRBV18 and TRBJ1-6, with a tentative D call TRBD1 (6 bases). Trimming took 4 bases from V and 10 from J, leaving 17 bases between them. This CDR3 region has 15 residues. Looked up from germline, CDR1 is KGHSH and CDR2 is LQKENI. The CDR3 protein is CASSQSRGDDSPLHF. For the CDR3, the DNA is TGTGCCAGCTCACAAAGCAGGGGAGACGACTCACCCCTCCACTTT.

V usage is TRBV6-5 and J usage is TRBJ1-1, with TRBD1 as a possible D gene (6 bases). The CDR3 is 16 residues long. Trimming removed 0 bases from V and 1 base from J, with 12 bases in between. The germline V gene has CDR1 MNHEY and CDR2 SVGAGI. The CDR3 bases are TGTGCCAGCAGTTACTCTGGACAGTTCCCGAACACTGAAGCTTTCTTT. Translated, it gives CASSYSGQFPNTEAFF.

The chain combines TRBV19 with TRBJ1-5; D is unclear. This CDR3 spans 14 amino acids. The V and J ends lost 6 bases and 1 base respectively, with 10 bases between them. Germline V gives CDR1 LNHDA, CDR2 SQIVND (reference sequence). CDR3 nucleotide sequence: TGTGCCAGTAGCCCCGGAGCGAGCAATCAGCCCCAGCATTTT. Translating gives CASSPGASNQPQHF.

This chain connects TRBV7-9 to TRBJ1-1, with D hard to call. CDR3 length: 13 amino acids. Trimming pared 2 bases from V and 4 bases from J, leaving 8 bases between. Germline values: CDR1 SEHNR, CDR2 FQNEAQ (reference sequence). CDR3 DNA: TGTGCCAGCAGCTTATTCGGGTCCACTGAAGCTTTCTTT. It yields the protein CASSLFGSTEAFF.

Here the CDR3 DNA reads TGTGCCAGCAGCTTGTCAGCGGCCAGCTCCTACAATGAGCAGTTCTTC. Amino acids: CASSLSAASSYNEQFF. This chain uses TRBV11-2 with TRBJ2-1; tentatively, D is TRBD2 (5 bases). This CDR3 region has 16 residues. Germline CDR1 reads SGHAT; CDR2 reads FQNNGV. The V and J ends lost 3 bases and 0 bases respectively, with 12 bases between them.

The chain has TRBV5-1 and TRBJ1-1; D remains unclear. Germline CDR1 and CDR2: SGHRS and YFSETQ. V lost 1 base and J 1 base, leaving 11 bases between the germline ends. The CDR3 loop spans 15 amino acids. The CDR3 nucleotides read TGCGCCAGCAGCTTGCGTGGGAGGGAGAACACTGAAGCTTTCTTT. It codes for CASSLRGRENTEAFF.

This rearrangement joins TRBV9 to TRBJ2-7; D possibly matches TRBD1 or TRBD2 (5 bases each). Germline V gives CDR1 SGDLS, CDR2 YYNGEE. V gave up 4 bases and J gave up 6 bases, with 17 bases separating them. This CDR3 comprises 14 residues. The CDR3: CASSSGQGSVEQYF. The DNA of the CDR3 is TGTGCCAGCAGCTCGGGGCAGGGCAGCGTCGAGCAGTACTTC. Looking up the rest from reference TRBV9 and TRBJ2-7 gives the full variable domain: DSGVTQTPKHLITATGQRVTLRCSPRSGDLSVYWYQQSLDQGLQFLIQYYNGEERAKGNILERFSAQQFPDLHSELNLSSLELGDSALYFCASSSGQGSVEQYFGPGTRLTVT.

CDR3: CASSQNPGTADYEQYF. The DNA for the CDR3 is TGTGCCAGCAGTCAAAATCCAGGGACTGCAGACTACGAGCAGTACTTC. V and J are TRBV14 and TRBJ2-7; maybe TRBD2 (6 bases). The germline V gene has CDR1 SGHDN and CDR2 FVKESK. The CDR3 has 16 residues. V was pared by 6 bases and J by 3 bases, with 21 bases between.

The chain employs TRBV6-5 and TRBJ1-4, with 7 bases identical to TRBD1. The CDR3 covers 15 residues. J gave up 5 bases and V 6 bases, and 9 bases lay outside the gene matches. Germline V gene data show CDR1 as MNHEY and CDR2 as SVGAGI. The CDR3 nucleotides are TGTGCCAGCAGGCCGCGCGGGACAGTAAATGAAAAACTGTTTTTT. Translation: CASRPRGTVNEKLFF.

The chain employs TRBV6-1 and TRBJ1-2; no reliable D call. V was shortened by 0 bases and J by 3 bases, with 11 bases between the two germline ends. Germline V gene data show CDR1 as MNHNS and CDR2 as SASEGT. There are 15 residues in the CDR3. CDR3 sequence reads: CASSEASSEYYGYTF. For the CDR3, the DNA is TGTGCCAGCAGTGAAGCTAGCAGTGAGTACTATGGCTACACCTTC.

The rearrangement links TRBV19 to TRBJ1-6; 9 nucleotides align to TRBD1. Germline assignment: CDR1 LNHDA and CDR2 SQIVND (reference sequence). The CDR3 loop spans 16 amino acids. Unmatched junction bases numbered 8, after V lost 3 bases and J lost 8 bases. As DNA, the CDR3 is TGTGCCAGTAGTATTCCGATCGGGACAGGGCATTCACCCCTCCACTTT. This codes for CASSIPIGTGHSPLHF.

The chain has TRBV5-1 and TRBJ2-7; D is uncertain. Germline values: CDR1 SGHRS, CDR2 YFSETQ. This CDR3 is 13 amino acids long. V lost 1 base and J lost 2, with 7 bases in between. The CDR3 protein is CASSLNEAYEQYF. The CDR3 bases are TGCGCCAGCAGCTTGAATGAAGCCTACGAGCAGTACTTC.

J is TRBJ2-2 and V is TRBV4-3, with 9 bases identical to TRBD1. V trimming: 0 bases; J trimming: 5 bases; junction bases outside the gene matches: 4. The CDR3 has 16 residues. Germline V gene lookup returns CDR1 LGHNA and CDR2 YSLEER. The CDR3 DNA follows: TGCGCCAGCAGCCAAGATCCGACAGGGGGGACCGGGGAGCTGTTTTTT. Its protein product is CASSQDPTGGTGELFF.

The chain couples TRBV2 to TRBJ1-4; the D gene is possibly TRBD1 (6 bases). The CDR3 consists of 14 residues. Trimming cost V 6 bases and J 4 bases, with 12 bases left between them. Germline CDR1 SNHLY, CDR2 FYNNEI. The CDR3 reads CASSRQVINEKLFF. The CDR3 bases are TGTGCCAGCAGCAGACAGGTGATTAATGAAAAACTGTTTTTT.

V is TRBV29-1 and J is TRBJ2-3, with D possibly being TRBD1 or TRBD2 (6 bases each). Germline V gene data show CDR1 as SQVTM and CDR2 as ANQGSEA. V shed 5 bases and J shed 4 bases, with 10 bases lying between them. This CDR3 contains 12 residues. The CDR3 sequence is CSVRRGADTQYF. DNA of the CDR3: TGCAGCGTTCGTAGGGGGGCAGATACGCAGTATTTT.

The rearrangement links TRBV7-9 to TRBJ2-5; D is unresolved. V was trimmed by 5 bases and J by 5 bases, leaving 18 bases between them. Looked up from germline, CDR1 is SEHNR and CDR2 is FQNEAQ (reference sequence). The CDR3 spans 15 residues. The CDR3 nucleotides are TGTGCCAGCAGCCGATCACAAAATGGGGTGGAGACCCAGTACTTC. This translates into CASSRSQNGVETQYF.

This clone was seen a single time. The gene calls are TRBV7-9 and TRBJ2-2, with D possibly TRBD2 on 5 matching bases. With 1 base removed from V and 2 bases from J, the gap between germline ends came to 11 bases. The CDR3 totals 16 residues. The germline gives CDR1 SEHNR, CDR2 FQNEAQ (reference sequence). Written as DNA, the CDR3 is TGTGCCAGCAGCTTAGGGACTTTCACAAACACCGGGGAGCTGTTTTTT. Amino acids: CASSLGTFTNTGELFF.

V is TRBV10-1 and J is TRBJ2-3; D remains unclear. This CDR3 spans 13 amino acids. The V and J ends lost 6 bases and 3 bases respectively, with 10 bases between them. Germline values: CDR1 WNHNN, CDR2 SYGVQD (reference sequence). CDR3 nucleotides: TGCGCCAGCAGAAGGGCTGGAACAGATACGCAGTATTTT. Translated, it gives CASRRAGTDTQYF.

This chain links TRBV24-1 with TRBJ1-5; 7 bases match TRBD1. The V and J ends lost 5 bases and 8 bases, in that order; junction bases with no gene match: 8. The CDR3 consists of 14 residues. Germline V gene sequence: CDR1 KGHDR, CDR2 SFDVKD. CDR3 sequence reads: CATSVGGGREPQHF. In DNA, the CDR3 is TGTGCCACCAGTGTTGGAGGGGGCCGAGAGCCCCAGCATTTT.

CDR3 nucleotide sequence: TGTGCCAGCAGCGCGACAGGTACAAGTGGCCAGCCCCAGCATTTT. Its translation is CASSATGTSGQPQHF. The chain carries TRBV9 and TRBJ1-5, with D perhaps TRBD1 (6 bases). CDR1 is SGDLS, CDR2 YYNGEE, per germline. The V end was cut by 3 bases, the J end by 7 bases, with 17 bases between. CDR3 length: 15 amino acids.

A note on this clone: A read error may account for a junction end that differs from germline. The V and J genes are TRBV5-1 and TRBJ2-1, with 9 positions matching TRBD2. CDR1 and CDR2 (germline): SGHRS, YFSETQ. This CDR3 spans 14 amino acids. Here the CDR3 reads CASKSGGSYNGQFF. The CDR3 DNA follows: TGCGCCAGCAAAAGCGGGGGGAGCTACAATGGGCAGTTCTTC.